This T cell receptor beta chain was retrieved from a study of CD4 T cells in relation to SARS-CoV-2 and coronaviruses (dated by TCRdb to the early 2020s). Regarding the research as a whole: In the ViraFEST assay, PBMCs were grown with antigen for roughly ten days, and TCR beta CDR3s were then sequenced to identify antigen-specific clonal expansions. For other donors in the study, expansion assays were sequenced with a different, Illumina-based TCR-beta assay. Patient-derived lymphoblastoid cell lines were used to map the HLA restriction of shared crossreactive spike epitopes. The Adaptive Biotechnologies TCR-sequencing kit was used to sequence samples from three pre-COVID donors and the naive versus memory experiments, while other data came from Illumina-based sequencing. An HIV-1 Nef peptide pool or a culture without peptide was used as the negative reference condition. At the level of individual TCR clonotypes, the study evaluated whether memory CD4+ T cells crossreact between the spike proteins of SARS-CoV-2 and those of common cold coronaviruses.

In the case of this clone: No antigen is known for it. No much larger clonotype is one base removed from it; base qualities were not supplied.

The investigation overall reported the following: Memory CD4+ clonotypes crossrecognizing SARS-CoV-2 and at least one common cold coronavirus spike were found in approximately 60% of donors. The study was constrained by small numbers of patients and of tested TCRs. Because no donor provided both pre-pandemic and post-infection samples, tracing the source of pre-existing responses was limited. Compared with monoreactive clones, crossreactive clones had significantly weaker SARS-CoV-2-driven expansion, a result consistent with antigenic imprinting. Crossreactivity analysis was centred on spike protein, so crossreactivity against other viral proteins was not assessed.

V is cut by 0 bases and J by 0 bases, and the space between the germline ends is 15 bases. Based on the germline V gene (reference sequence), the CDR1 and CDR2 sequences are GTSNPN and SVGIG. From cysteine to phenylalanine, the CDR3 is 18 amino acids long. The kept DNA is CDR3 alone, 54 bases in frame from the first base. The receptor library was made with the immunoSEQ multiplex PCR assay. The published analysis was carried out like this. During preprocessing, nonproductive sequences were removed, along with CDR3s that did not begin with C, did not end with F or W, or were shorter than 7 amino acids. Antigen-specific clonotypes were called with the MANAFEST web app on the basis of expansion relative to the reference and to other culture wells. A clone was considered positive if the clone showed significant expansion compared with the reference culture in 2 of 3 replicate wells at an FDR below 0.05. For a clone to be considered positive, significant expansion relative to all other tandem wells and an odds ratio above 5 were also required. Pairwise Levenshtein distance, computed with the stringdist R package after three terminal residues were trimmed from each end, was used as the measure of CDR3 homology. Not all clones reach the TCRdb copy of this immuneACCESS table, which keeps in-frame sequences only. Checked studies attribute under half of the gap to unresolved V genes and leave the rest unexplained. Clone size and V and J calls were adopted from that table, with D and trimming inferred from the DNA. This sample holds around 18,000 clones; 70% to 75% were observed only once. The top ten clonotypes cover approximately 30% of the sample.

CD4+ T cells from unexposed donors were collected before the COVID-19 pandemic (2011-2018). After more than nine days of culture, CD4+ T cells were isolated with the EasySep CD4+ T cell isolation kit. As cell numbers permitted, CD4+ T cells from unexposed donors were tested for reactivity to SARS-CoV-2 S and N and to four common cold coronavirus spike pools. Each well received approximately 2 million PBMCs, cultured in IMDM supplemented with about 5.4% human AB serum and roughly 10 IU/ml IL-2. Half of the culture medium was replaced with fresh IL-2-containing medium on days 3 and 7. Each peptide culture condition was generally run in triplicate replicate wells. Leukapheresis product for the unexposed donors was purchased commercially. PBMCs were isolated from leukapheresis product or whole blood by Ficoll-Paque PLUS gradient centrifugation. PBMCs were either cryopreserved at -140 degrees C or used fresh in the expansion assay. The QIAamp Micro DNA Kit was used to extract genomic DNA from the CD4+ T cells.

This receptor was obtained from a human donor in good health. The sample comprised CD4+ T cells from PBMCs, cultured in vitro. This receptor chain uses TRBV30 and TRBJ2-6; the D gene lacks a confident call. CDR3 sequence: CAWSVRLVGISGANVLTF. The bases read TGTGCCTGGAGTGTACGACTTGTCGGAATCTCTGGGGCCAACGTCCTGACTTTC.